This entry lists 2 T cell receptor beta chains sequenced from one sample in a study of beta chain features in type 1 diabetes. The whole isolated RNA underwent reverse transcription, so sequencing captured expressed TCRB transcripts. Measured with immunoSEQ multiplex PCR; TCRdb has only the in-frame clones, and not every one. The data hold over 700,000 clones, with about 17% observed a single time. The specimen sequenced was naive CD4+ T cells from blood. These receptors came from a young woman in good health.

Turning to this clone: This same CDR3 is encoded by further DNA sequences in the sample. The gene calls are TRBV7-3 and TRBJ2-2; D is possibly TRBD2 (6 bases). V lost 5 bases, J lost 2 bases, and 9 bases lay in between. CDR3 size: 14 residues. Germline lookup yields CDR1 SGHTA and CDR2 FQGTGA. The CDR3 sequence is CASSPTRNTGELFF. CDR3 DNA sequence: TGTGCCAGCAGCCCGACTAGAAACACCGGGGAGCTGTTTTTT. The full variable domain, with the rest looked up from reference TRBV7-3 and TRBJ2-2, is GAGVSQTPSNKVTEKGKYVELRCDPISGHTALYWYRQSLGQGPEFLIYFQGTGAADDSGLPNDRFFAVRPEGSVSTLKIQRTERGDSAVYLCASSPTRNTGELFFGEGSRLTVL.

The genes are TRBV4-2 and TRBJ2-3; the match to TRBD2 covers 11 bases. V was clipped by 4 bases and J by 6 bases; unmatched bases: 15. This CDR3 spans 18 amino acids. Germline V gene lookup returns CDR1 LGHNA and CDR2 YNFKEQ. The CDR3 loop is CASSRADGSGRAWDTQYF. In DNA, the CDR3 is TGTGCCAGCAGCCGAGCGGACGGTAGCGGGAGGGCGTGGGATACGCAGTATTTT.